The clone carrying this T cell receptor beta chain was picked up one time. In germline, CDR1 is KGHDR, CDR2 SFDVKD. The junction had 5 bases not matched to a gene; V was cut back by 4 bases and J by 0 bases. CDR3 length: 16 residues. Original methodology: Estimation of nucleated cell counts was performed using reference gene primer amplification. The protocol was immunoSEQ multiplex PCR, while the TCRdb copy is restricted to in-frame clones and leaves out a portion. Clone size and V and J calls were adopted from that table, with D and trimming inferred from the DNA. The table lists a few hundred thousand clones, around 88% of them singletons. This specimen comes from a study of blood T cell repertoires in COVID-19. For the study at large: PBMCs, B-cell-depleted T cells, or T cells were the source of the cDNA or gDNA that made up the material.

A Seattle source enrolled patients during active infection and followed them longitudinally. The gene calls are TRBV24-1 and TRBJ2-1; 7 bases map to TRBD2. The source is a woman aged 25 to 45 with COVID-19, enrolled during active disease. The sequenced sample was peripheral blood. The CDR3 spells CATSDQAGSSYNEQFF. In nucleotides, the CDR3 is TGTGCCACCAGTGACCAAGCGGGGAGCTCCTACAATGAGCAGTTCTTC.